This TCR beta chain was obtained from a study of blood T cell repertoires in COVID-19. Study in general: The United States, Italy and Spain were the sources of the acute and convalescent COVID-19 samples. PBMCs, B-cell-depleted T cells, or T cells were the source of the cDNA or gDNA that made up the material.

CDR3 length: 10 amino acids. The germline V gene has CDR1 DFQATT and CDR2 SNEGSKA (reference sequence). Trimming left V 6 bases short and J 7 bases short, with 10 bases between. As processed by the authors: By means of reference gene primer amplification, nucleated cell counts were estimated. Profiled with immunoSEQ multiplex PCR; TCRdb holds only in-frame clones, not every one. The V and J calls and clone size come from that table; D and trimming were worked out from the DNA. Counted here are hundreds of thousands of clones, around 83% occurring once; the ten biggest clones make up about 7.4%. The material sequenced was peripheral blood. This receptor was obtained from a woman aged 45-59 years with acute or convalescent COVID-19. V gene TRBV20-1 combines with J gene TRBJ2-7; D is perhaps TRBD2 (6 bases). The CDR3 DNA follows: TGCAGTGCGGAGGGGAGTGAGCAGTACTTC. Its protein product is CSAEGSEQYF.